A single sample gave rise to the 14 T cell receptor beta chains below, sequenced in a study of cytomegalovirus exposure and HLA in healthy donors. The PCR ran on 60 Vbeta and 13 Jbeta primers. Produced via immunoSEQ multiplex PCR; TCRdb's table is partial and in-frame only. This listing includes 130,000 or so clones. The sequenced sample was PBMCs. The receptors originated from a woman between 40 and 50 years old in good health and CMV-seronegative.

The V call is TRBV5-1, the J call TRBJ1-4; 9 bases are shared with TRBD1. Germline loops: CDR1 SGHRS, CDR2 YFSETQ. V lost 3 bases and J lost 5; bases outside the gene matches: 11. The CDR3 runs to 17 residues. CDR3 sequence: CASSYSGTGRANEKLFF. The CDR3 DNA sequence: TGCGCCAGCAGCTACTCCGGGACAGGGAGGGCAAATGAAAAACTGTTTTTT.

This chain links TRBV28 with TRBJ2-1; maybe TRBD1 (6 bases). The germline V and J ends were trimmed by 7 bases and 0 bases, with 16 bases remaining between them. From germline, CDR1 is MDHEN and CDR2 SYDVKM. This CDR3 has 16 residues. The CDR3 sequence: CASKGMMTGSYNEQFF. DNA of the CDR3: TGTGCCAGCAAAGGGATGATGACAGGCTCCTACAATGAGCAGTTCTTC. The full variable domain, with the rest looked up from reference TRBV28 and TRBJ2-1, is DVKVTQSSRYLVKRTGEKVFLECVQDMDHENMFWYRQDPGLGLRLIYFSYDVKMKEKGDIPEGYSVSREKKERFSLILESASTNQTSMYLCASKGMMTGSYNEQFFGPGTRLTVL.

The V call is TRBV10-3, the J call TRBJ1-2, with 8 bases lining up with TRBD1. Germline CDR1 reads ENHRY; CDR2 reads SYGVKD. This CDR3 is built from 15 residues. Trimming removed 6 bases from V and 6 bases from J; junction bases left unmatched: 12. CDR3 bases: TGTGCCATCAGGCCCTCCCAGGACAGGGTCAATGGCTACACCTTC. Translating gives CAIRPSQDRVNGYTF.

J is TRBJ1-2 and V is TRBV6-1, with D unresolved. V lost 1 base and J 5 bases, leaving 14 bases between the germline ends. Germline CDR1 MNHNS, CDR2 SASEGT. This CDR3 is 15 amino acids long. CDR3 sequence (DNA): TGTGCCAGCAGTGAAGGTGCAGGAATAGGATATGGCTACACCTTC. It is translated as CASSEGAGIGYGYTF.

The rearrangement links TRBV9 to TRBJ2-1; 8 bases align to TRBD2. Losses at the gene ends were 7 bases for V and 0 bases for J; bases not matched to a gene: 6. The CDR3 consists of 15 residues. CDR1 and CDR2 from the germline V gene are SGDLS and YYNGEE. The CDR3 loop is CASARGGPSYNEQFF. The CDR3 coding sequence is TGTGCCAGCGCCCGCGGGGGGCCCTCCTACAATGAGCAGTTCTTC. Using reference TRBV9 and TRBJ2-1 for the parts outside the CDR3, the full variable domain is DSGVTQTPKHLITATGQRVTLRCSPRSGDLSVYWYQQSLDQGLQFLIQYYNGEERAKGNILERFSAQQFPDLHSELNLSSLELGDSALYFCASARGGPSYNEQFFGPGTRLTVL.

This chain links TRBV19 with TRBJ1-1; D not certain. The V gene's germline CDR1 is LNHDA and CDR2 SQIVND (reference sequence). V was clipped by 7 bases and J by 1 base, with 10 bases between them. The CDR3 contains 13 residues. The CDR3 nucleotides are TGTGCCAGTAACTTAATGCCGAACACTGAAGCTTTCTTT. Its protein product is CASNLMPNTEAFF.

This chain links TRBV6-1 with TRBJ1-2, with D perhaps matching TRBD1 (6 bases). Germline lookup yields CDR1 MNHNS and CDR2 SASEGT. This CDR3 contains 14 residues. Trimming shortened V by 1 base and J by 8 bases, and 14 bases separated the two germline ends. The CDR3 protein is CASSEVQGRDGYTF. The CDR3 DNA follows: TGTGCCAGCAGTGAAGTACAGGGCAGAGACGGCTACACCTTC.

This chain joins TRBV9 and TRBJ2-5, with a weak D call TRBD1 (8 bases). Deletions cut 3 bases from V and 11 bases from J, with 26 bases between. The CDR3 runs 16 residues. Germline CDR1 reads SGDLS; CDR2 reads YYNGEE. DNA of the CDR3: TGTGCCAGCAGCGGGGGAGGGACAGGTGGGGTGCGGGAGCAGTACTTC. Translated: CASSGGGTGGVREQYF.

The chain uses TRBV19 and TRBJ2-1, with TRBD1 identical over 7 bases. Trimming cost V 7 bases and J 3 bases; bases outside gene matches: 9. Per germline, CDR1 LNHDA and CDR2 SQIVND (reference sequence). The CDR3 loop spans 15 amino acids. The CDR3 region has the DNA TGTGCCAGTACCCCCCTCTGGGACAGCTACAATGAGCAGTTCTTC. Its translation: CASTPLWDSYNEQFF.

The gene calls are TRBV6-1 and TRBJ2-5; 7 nucleotides line up with TRBD1. This CDR3 comprises 13 residues. V was pared by 7 bases and J by 2 bases, with 4 bases of the junction left unmatched. Germline loops: CDR1 MNHNS, CDR2 SASEGT. In DNA, the CDR3 is TGTGCCAGCACCCCGGGACAGCAAGAGACCCAGTACTTC. This sequence encodes CASTPGQQETQYF.

The V gene is TRBV13, the J gene TRBJ2-5; TRBD1 matches 10 bases. CDR1 PRHDT and CDR2 FYEKMQ come from the germline V gene (reference sequence). Unmatched junction bases numbered 5, after V lost 5 bases and J lost 5 bases. The CDR3 loop spans 14 amino acids. The DNA of the CDR3 is TGTGCCAGCAGCCCGGGACAGGGGACGGAGACCCAGTACTTC. It is translated as CASSPGQGTETQYF.

The rearrangement joins TRBV7-2 to TRBJ1-2, with 8 nucleotides matching TRBD1. The germline V gene has CDR1 SGHTA and CDR2 FQGNSA. The CDR3 sequence is 13 residues long. V trimming: 5 bases; J trimming: 3 bases; junction bases outside the gene matches: 2. For the CDR3, the DNA is TGTGCCAGCAGCCAGGGGGCACACTATGGCTACACCTTC. Translated, it gives CASSQGAHYGYTF. The full variable domain, completed using reference TRBV7-2 and TRBJ1-2, is GAGVSQSPSNKVTEKGKDVELRCDPISGHTALYWYRQSLGQGLEFLIYFQGNSAPDKSGLPSDRFSAERTGGSVSTLTIQRTQQEDSAVYLCASSQGAHYGYTFGSGTRLTVV.

The V call is TRBV18, the J call TRBJ1-6, with D maybe TRBD1 (6 bases). Trimming pared 4 bases from V and 1 base from J, leaving 14 bases between. The CDR3 is 17 residues long. In germline, CDR1 is KGHSH, CDR2 LQKENI. The CDR3: CASSHTGPRSYNSPLHF. CDR3 coding DNA: TGTGCCAGCTCACATACAGGGCCAAGGTCCTATAATTCACCCCTCCACTTT. Together with reference TRBV18 and TRBJ1-6, the CDR3 gives the full variable domain: NAGVMQNPRHLVRRRGQEARLRCSPMKGHSHVYWYRQLPEEGLKFMVYLQKENIIDESGMPKERFSAEFPKEGPSILRIQQVVRGDSAAYFCASSHTGPRSYNSPLHFGNGTRLTVT.

This CDR3 reads CASTLPGLAEAFF. The CDR3, as DNA: TGTGCCAGCACCCTCCCCGGTTTAGCTGAAGCTTTCTTT. This chain joins TRBV7-9 and TRBJ1-1, with D hard to call. V lost 7 bases and J lost 6, with 15 bases in between. Per germline, CDR1 SEHNR and CDR2 FQNEAQ (reference sequence). The CDR3 spans 13 residues. The variable domain in full, with the rest retrieved from reference TRBV7-9 and TRBJ1-1, is DTGVSQNPRHKITKRGQNVTFRCDPISEHNRLYWYRQTLGQGPEFLTYFQNEAQLEKSRLLSDRFSAERPKGSFSTLEIQRTEQGDSAMYLCASTLPGLAEAFFGQGTRLTVV.